Below, one T cell receptor beta chain is given with its context. Its antigen remains unidentified. Germline values: CDR1 LGHNA, CDR2 YNFKEQ. Trimming took 5 bases from V and 1 from J; bases not matched to a gene: 7. This CDR3 is built from 16 residues. This specimen comes from a study of long-term antiretroviral therapy in people with HIV. The study, taken as a whole, reports: Information on adherence to ART, viral resistance or therapy changes was unavailable. Clones that expanded before ART (that is, prior to treatment) dominated the repertoire at all time points. HIV repertoires had narrower CDR3 length ranges than controls.

The libraries were made with immunoSEQ v3.0 at survey level. Clones were read by immunoSEQ multiplex PCR, and TCRdb kept only the in-frame ones, dropping some. The profile shows around 32,000 clones, around 97% of them singletons. The sequence was obtained from a man aged 30 to 45 with HIV. The sequenced sample was unsorted PBMCs, obtained 7.6 years after starting antiretroviral therapy. This chain uses TRBV4-2 with TRBJ2-2, with 7 positions matching TRBD2. This chain's CDR3 is CASSWEGPLNTGELFF. The CDR3 region has the DNA TGTGCCAGCAGCTGGGAGGGACCTTTGAACACCGGGGAGCTGTTTTTT.